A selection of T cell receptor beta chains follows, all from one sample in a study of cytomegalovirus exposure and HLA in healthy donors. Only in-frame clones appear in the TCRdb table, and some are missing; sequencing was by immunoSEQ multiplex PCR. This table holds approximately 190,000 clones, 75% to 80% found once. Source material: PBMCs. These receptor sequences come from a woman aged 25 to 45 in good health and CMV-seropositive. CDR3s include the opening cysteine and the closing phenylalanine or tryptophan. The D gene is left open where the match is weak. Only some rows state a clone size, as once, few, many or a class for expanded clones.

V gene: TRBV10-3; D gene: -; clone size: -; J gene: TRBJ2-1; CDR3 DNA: TGTGCCATCAGGTACAGGGAGAATGAGCAGTTCTTC; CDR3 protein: CAIRYRENEQFF
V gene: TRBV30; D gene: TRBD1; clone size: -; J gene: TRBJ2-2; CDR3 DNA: TGTGCCTGGAATGCAGGGGGTTCCGGGGAGCTGTTTTTT; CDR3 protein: CAWNAGGSGELFF
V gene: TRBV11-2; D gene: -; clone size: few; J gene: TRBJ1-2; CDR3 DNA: TGTGCCAGCAGCTTAGCTGCAGGATATGGCTACACCTTC; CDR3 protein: CASSLAAGYGYTF
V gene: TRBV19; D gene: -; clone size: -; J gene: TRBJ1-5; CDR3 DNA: TGTGTCAGTAGTATATCAAGGGGAAGTCAGCCCCAGCATTTT; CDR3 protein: CVSSISRGSQPQHF
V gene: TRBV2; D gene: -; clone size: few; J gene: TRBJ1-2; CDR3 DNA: TGTGCCAGCAGTGAAACAAGAGACGCAGGGTTTTATGGCTACACCTTC; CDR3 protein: CASSETRDAGFYGYTF
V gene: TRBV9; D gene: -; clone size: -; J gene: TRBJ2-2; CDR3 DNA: TGTGCCAGCAGCGAGACTACGGGACTGCTCACCGGGGAGCTGTTTTTT; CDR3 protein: CASSETTGLLTGELFF
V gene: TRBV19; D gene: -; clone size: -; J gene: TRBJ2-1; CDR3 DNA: TGTGCCAGTAGTGTGCCCTTTAGGAGAGGGCCTGCGAATGAGCAGTTCTTC; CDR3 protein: CASSVPFRRGPANEQFF
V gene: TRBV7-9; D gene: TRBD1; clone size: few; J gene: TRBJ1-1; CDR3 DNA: TGTGCCAGCAGCCCCCGGACAGGGGGAAGGGCTGAAGCTTTCTTT; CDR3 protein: CASSPRTGGRAEAFF
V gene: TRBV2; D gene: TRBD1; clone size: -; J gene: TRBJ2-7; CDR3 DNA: TGTGCCAGCAGCCGACAGGGGGTGGGATACGAGCAGTACTTC; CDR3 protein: CASSRQGVGYEQYF
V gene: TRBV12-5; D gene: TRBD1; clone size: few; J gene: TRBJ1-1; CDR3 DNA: TGTGCTAGTGGTTTTTTCAGGACAGGACTGATGAACACTGAAGCTTTCTTT; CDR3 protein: CASGFFRTGLMNTEAFF
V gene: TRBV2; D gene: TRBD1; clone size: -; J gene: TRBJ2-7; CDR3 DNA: TGTGCCAGCAGGAGGGATCGGGACAGGAACTACGAGCAGTACTTC; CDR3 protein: CASRRDRDRNYEQYF
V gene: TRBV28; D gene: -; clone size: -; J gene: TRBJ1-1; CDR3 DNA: TGTGCCAGCCGGTTAGACACTGAAGCTTTCTTT; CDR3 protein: CASRLDTEAFF
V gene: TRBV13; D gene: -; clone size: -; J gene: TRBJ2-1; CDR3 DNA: TGTGCCAGCAGCTTAGGCCGGCAGGTCAATGAGCAGTTCTTC; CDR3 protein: CASSLGRQVNEQFF
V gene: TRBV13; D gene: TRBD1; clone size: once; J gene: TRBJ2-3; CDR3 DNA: TGTGCCAGCAGCCCCCGGGGGACAGGGAGGACAGATACGCAGTATTTT; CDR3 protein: CASSPRGTGRTDTQYF
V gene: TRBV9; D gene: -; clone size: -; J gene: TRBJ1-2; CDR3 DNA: TGTGCCAGCAGCGTAGCTCGAGACGAGTCGGGTGGCTACACCTTC; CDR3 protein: CASSVARDESGGYTF
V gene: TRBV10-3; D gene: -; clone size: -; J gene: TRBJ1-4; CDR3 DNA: TGTGCCATCAGTGTATCTGGGGGCGCGGGCACTAATGAAAAACTGTTTTTT; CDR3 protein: CAISVSGGAGTNEKLFF
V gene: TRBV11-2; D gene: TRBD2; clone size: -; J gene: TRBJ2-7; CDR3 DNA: TGTGCCAGCAGCTCCTTGAATTCCGGGACTAGCGGGAGGAACTACGAGCAGTACTTC; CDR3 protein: CASSSLNSGTSGRNYEQYF
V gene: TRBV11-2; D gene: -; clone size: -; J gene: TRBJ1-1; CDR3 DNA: TGTGCCAGCAGCCCGCCCCCAGGGTACATGAACACTGAAGCTTTCTTT; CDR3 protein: CASSPPPGYMNTEAFF
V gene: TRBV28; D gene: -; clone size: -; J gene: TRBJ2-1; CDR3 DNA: TGTGCCAGCAGTTCGCGGGTGGCTAACGGCAATGAGCAGTTCTTC; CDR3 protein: CASSSRVANGNEQFF
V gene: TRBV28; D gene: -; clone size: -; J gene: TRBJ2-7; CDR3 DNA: TGTGCCAGCAGTTTAGAAACAGAACTCTACGAGCAGTACTTC; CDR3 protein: CASSLETELYEQYF
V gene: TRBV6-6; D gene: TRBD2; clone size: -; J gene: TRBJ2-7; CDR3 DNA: TGTGCCAGCAGTCTAGCGGGTGACTACGAGCAGTACTTC; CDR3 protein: CASSLAGDYEQYF
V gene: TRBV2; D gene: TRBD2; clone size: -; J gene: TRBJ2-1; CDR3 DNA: TGTGCCAGCAGTGCGTGGCGGGGGTACAATGAGCAGTTCTTC; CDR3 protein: CASSAWRGYNEQFF
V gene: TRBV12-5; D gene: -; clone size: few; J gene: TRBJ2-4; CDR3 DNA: TGTGCTAGTGGCCCGACTAGGAAAAACATTCAGTACTTC; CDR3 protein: CASGPTRKNIQYF
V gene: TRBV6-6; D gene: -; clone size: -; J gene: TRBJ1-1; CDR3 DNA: TGTGCCAGCAGTTACGGGGCCAGATCGAACACTGAAGCTTTCTTT; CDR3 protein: CASSYGARSNTEAFF
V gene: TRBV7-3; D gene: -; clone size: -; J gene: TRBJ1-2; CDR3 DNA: TGTGCCAGCAGCCCGACTTCGACAGGCTATGGCTACACCTTC; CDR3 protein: CASSPTSTGYGYTF
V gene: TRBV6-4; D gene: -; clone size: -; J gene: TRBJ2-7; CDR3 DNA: TGTGCCAGCACCGAATACAGGGAAGAAGTCACCTACGAGCAGTACTTC; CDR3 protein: CASTEYREEVTYEQYF
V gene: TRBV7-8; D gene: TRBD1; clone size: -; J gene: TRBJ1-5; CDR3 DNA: TGTGCCAGCAGCTTGACAGGGGGCATAGGTCAGCCCCAGCATTTT; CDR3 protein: CASSLTGGIGQPQHF
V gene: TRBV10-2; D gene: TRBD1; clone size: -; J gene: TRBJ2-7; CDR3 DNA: TGCGCCAGCAGCGTCTCCCGGGACAGGGGCTACGAGCAGTACTTC; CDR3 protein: CASSVSRDRGYEQYF
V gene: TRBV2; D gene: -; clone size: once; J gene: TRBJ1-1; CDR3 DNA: TGTGCCAGCAGTAACCTTCCTCCCGGTATCACTGAAGCTTTCTTT; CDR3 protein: CASSNLPPGITEAFF
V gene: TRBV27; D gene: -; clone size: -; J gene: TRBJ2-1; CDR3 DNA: TGTGCCAGCATTGGCCCTAGCGCCAATGAGCAGTTCTTC; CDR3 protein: CASIGPSANEQFF
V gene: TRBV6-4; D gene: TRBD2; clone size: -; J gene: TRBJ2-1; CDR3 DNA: TGTGCCAGCAGTGACTCGGGACTAGCGGGAGCTGAGCAGTTCTTC; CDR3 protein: CASSDSGLAGAEQFF
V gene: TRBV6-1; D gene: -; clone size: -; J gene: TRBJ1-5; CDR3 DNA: TGTGCCAGCAGGCGCAGCAATCAGCCCCAGCATTTT; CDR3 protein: CASRRSNQPQHF
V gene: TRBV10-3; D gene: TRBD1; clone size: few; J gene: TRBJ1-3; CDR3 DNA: TGTGCCATCAGTGGCGGGACAGCTTCCCTCTCTGGAAACACCATATATTTT; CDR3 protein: CAISGGTASLSGNTIYF
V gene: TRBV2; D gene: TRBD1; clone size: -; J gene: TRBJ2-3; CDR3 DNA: TGTGCCAGCAGTGGAGGGACAGTAACAGATACGCAGTATTTT; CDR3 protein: CASSGGTVTDTQYF
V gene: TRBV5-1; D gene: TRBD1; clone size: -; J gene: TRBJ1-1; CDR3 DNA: TGCGCCAGCAGCTTATCGGGACAGGGGGACGAAGCTTTCTTT; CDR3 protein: CASSLSGQGDEAFF
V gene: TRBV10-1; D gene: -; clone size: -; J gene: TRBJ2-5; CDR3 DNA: TGCGCCAGCAGTGAGTCGTACAGTCAAGAGACCCAGTACTTC; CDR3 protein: CASSESYSQETQYF
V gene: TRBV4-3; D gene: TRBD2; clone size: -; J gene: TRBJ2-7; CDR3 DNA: TGCGCCAGCAGCCAGGGGACTAGCGCATCCTACGAGCAGTACTTC; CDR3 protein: CASSQGTSASYEQYF
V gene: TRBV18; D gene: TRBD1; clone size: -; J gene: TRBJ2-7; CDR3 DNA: TGTGCCAGCTCACAACGGACAGGGGGCTTGGGTGAGCAGTACTTC; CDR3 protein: CASSQRTGGLGEQYF
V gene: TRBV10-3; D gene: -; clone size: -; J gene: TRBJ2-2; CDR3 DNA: TGTGCCATCCGAGATGGCGGTCGCGCCGGGGAGCTGTTTTTT; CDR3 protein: CAIRDGGRAGELFF
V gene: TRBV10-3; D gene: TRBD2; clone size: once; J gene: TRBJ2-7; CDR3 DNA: TGTGCCATCAGTGAGTTTAGCGGGGGGATTTCCTACGAGCAGTACTTC; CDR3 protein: CAISEFSGGISYEQYF
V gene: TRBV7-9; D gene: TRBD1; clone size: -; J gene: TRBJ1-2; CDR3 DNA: TGTGCCAGCAGCTTCTCCGGGACAGGGCTGTACTATGGCTACACCTTC; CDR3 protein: CASSFSGTGLYYGYTF
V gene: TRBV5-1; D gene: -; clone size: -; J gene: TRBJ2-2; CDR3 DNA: TGCGCCAGCAGTACCGGGGACAAAAACACCGGGGAGCTGTTTTTT; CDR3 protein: CASSTGDKNTGELFF